The T cell receptor beta chain under discussion was sequenced for a study of CD8 T cells in Susac syndrome. Overall study context: Patients with Susac syndrome were therapy-naive, treated with corticosteroids, or treated with intravenous immunoglobulin alone when blood was collected.

The T cells that were sequenced for TCR beta were CD8+ and CD4+ cells from blood. The table lists this clonotype with a count of one. With random hexamers, reverse transcription was performed on about 0.45 to 1 ug of RNA. Amplification of TCR beta CDR3 was carried out by immunoSEQ multiplex PCR, which covered 54 Vbeta and 13 Jbeta segments. TCRdb used MiXCR to reprocess the immunoSEQ multiplex PCR reads, holding one entry per CDR3 protein. The table includes some 250,000 distinct CDR3 sequences, 90% to 97% detected once. V dropped 0 bases and J dropped 10 bases, with 7 bases sitting between them. This CDR3 region has 11 residues. Germline V lookup: CDR1 SGHDT, CDR2 YYEEEE.

The source material was CD4+ T cells from PBMCs. The J gene is TRBJ1-1, the V gene TRBV5-6; perhaps TRBD1 as D (5 bases). This clonotype was obtained from a human donor with Susac syndrome. Here the CDR3 DNA reads TGTGCCAGCAGCTTGGCAGGGACAGCTTTCTTT. As protein: CASSLAGTAFF.